The source of this T cell receptor (beta chain) is a study of OX40 agonist ivuxolimab in advanced cancers. Study context: An agonistic human IgG2 monoclonal antibody against OX40 (CD134) was given. Overall study findings and caveats: The average count of expanded clones was higher among CD8+ T cells than among CD4+.

Concerning this clone itself: What it recognizes is unknown.

Baseline was the first blood sampling point, followed by cycle 4 day 1 and cycle 7 day 1. The V gene's germline CDR1 is SSHAT and CDR2 FNYEAQ (reference sequence). V dropped 5 bases and J dropped 3 bases, with 16 bases sitting between them. This CDR3 is 16 amino acids long. Some clones are missing from TCRdb's copy, which holds only in-frame ones; the method was immunoSEQ multiplex PCR. The data hold tens of thousands of clones, with around 93% observed a single time. This chain links TRBV7-7 with TRBJ2-2, with D possibly matching TRBD1 (6 bases). The TCR was taken from an adult with an advanced solid tumor such as melanoma, head and neck, liver or kidney cancer. This specimen consisted of CD4+ or CD8+ T cells sorted from blood, obtained in a trial of the OX40 agonist ivuxolimab. The CDR3: CASSPSDSYYTGELFF. Here the CDR3 DNA reads TGTGCCAGCAGCCCATCGGACAGCTATTACACCGGGGAGCTGTTTTTT.